This paragraph reports one TCR beta chain. The antigen remains undetermined. There are 17 residues in the CDR3. V was shortened by 2 bases and J by 3 bases, with 17 bases between the two germline ends. Germline V gives CDR1 MDHEN, CDR2 SYDVKM. This specimen belongs to a study of cytomegalovirus exposure and HLA in healthy donors. Donors sampled were nominally healthy, though unrecorded immune exposures were likely. Vbeta (60) and Jbeta (13) primers were used in the PCR. Measured with immunoSEQ multiplex PCR; TCRdb has only the in-frame clones, and not every one. Among fewer than 200,000 clones, around 79% were seen once, and the ten largest hold around 0.52%. Findings of the study overall: For presence/absence analyses, sequencing depth was assumed to be roughly uniform across donors.

What was sequenced was PBMCs. The sequence came from a woman in her 50s in good health and CMV-seronegative. This sequence joins TRBV28 and TRBJ1-5; the D gene is possibly TRBD1 (6 bases). The CDR3 DNA sequence: TGTGCCAGCAGTTTAAGGGGGGGGAGCCATCTCAATCAGCCCCAGCATTTT. As protein: CASSLRGGSHLNQPQHF. Variable domain in full (rest from reference TRBV28 and TRBJ1-5): DVKVTQSSRYLVKRTGEKVFLECVQDMDHENMFWYRQDPGLGLRLIYFSYDVKMKEKGDIPEGYSVSREKKERFSLILESASTNQTSMYLCASSLRGGSHLNQPQHFGDGTRLSIL.